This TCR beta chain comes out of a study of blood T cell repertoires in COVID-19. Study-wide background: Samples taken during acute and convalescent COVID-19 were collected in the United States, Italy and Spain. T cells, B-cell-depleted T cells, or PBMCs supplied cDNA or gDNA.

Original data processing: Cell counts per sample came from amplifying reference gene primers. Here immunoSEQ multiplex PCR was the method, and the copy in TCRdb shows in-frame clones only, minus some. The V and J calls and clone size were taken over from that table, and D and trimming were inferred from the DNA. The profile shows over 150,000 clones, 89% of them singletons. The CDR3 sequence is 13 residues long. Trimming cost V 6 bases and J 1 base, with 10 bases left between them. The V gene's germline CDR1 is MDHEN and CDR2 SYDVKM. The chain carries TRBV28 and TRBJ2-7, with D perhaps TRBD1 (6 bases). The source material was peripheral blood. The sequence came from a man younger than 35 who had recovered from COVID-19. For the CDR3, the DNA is TGTGCCAGCAGCGAGACAGGATCCTACGAGCAGTACTTC. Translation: CASSETGSYEQYF.